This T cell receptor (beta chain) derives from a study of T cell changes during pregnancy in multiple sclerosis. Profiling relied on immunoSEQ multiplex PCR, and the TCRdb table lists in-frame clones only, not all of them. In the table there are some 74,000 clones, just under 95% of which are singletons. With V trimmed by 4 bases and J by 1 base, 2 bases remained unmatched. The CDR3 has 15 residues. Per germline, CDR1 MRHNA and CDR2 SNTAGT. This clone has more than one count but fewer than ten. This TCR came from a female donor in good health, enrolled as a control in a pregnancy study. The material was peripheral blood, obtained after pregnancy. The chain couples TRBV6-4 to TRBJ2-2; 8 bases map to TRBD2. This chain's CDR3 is CASSATSGNTGELFF. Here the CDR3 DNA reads TGTGCCAGCAGTGCTACTAGCGGGAACACCGGGGAGCTGTTTTTT.